One and the same sample provided the 16 T cell receptor beta chains below, sequenced in a study of T-cell reconstitution after alpha-beta-depleted transplantation in children. Unique molecular identifiers were incorporated during preparation of the TCRbeta library. MiXCR, applied by TCRdb to the PCR reads, yields one record per CDR3 protein. The table records about 400,000 distinct CDR3 sequences, around 20% of them present only once. The sample in question was PBMCs from the stem cell graft donor, obtained from the stem cell graft. The receptors come from a human donor who donated a stem cell graft to a child with acute myeloid leukemia.

In its sample, this clonotype was seen many times. The chain is built from TRBV29-1 and TRBJ2-5; the match to TRBD2 covers 9 bases. The V and J ends lost 4 bases and 5 bases, in that order; junction bases with no gene match: 5. The CDR3 loop spans 13 amino acids. Germline V gene data show CDR1 as SQVTM and CDR2 as ANQGSEA. DNA of the CDR3: TGCAGCGTTGCGGGACTAGCTTCGGAGACCCAGTACTTC. It specifies CSVAGLASETQYF. Supplemented by reference TRBV29-1 and TRBJ2-5, the full variable domain reads SAVISQKPSRDICQRGTSLTIQCQVDSQVTMMFWYRQQPGQSLTLIATANQGSEATYESGFVIDKFPISRPNLTFSTLTVSNMSPEDSSIYLCSVAGLASETQYFGPGTRLLVL.

The rearrangement links TRBV27 to TRBJ2-7; D is uncertain. CDR3 length: 14 residues. Germline assignment: CDR1 MNHEY and CDR2 SMNVEV (reference sequence). Trimming removed 1 base from V and 0 bases from J, with 7 bases in between. The CDR3: CASSLFRSSYEQYF. The CDR3 region has the DNA TGTGCCAGCAGTTTATTCAGGAGCTCCTACGAGCAGTACTTC.

V gene TRBV10-1 combines with J gene TRBJ2-1, with 10 bases fitting TRBD2. Germline V gene sequence: CDR1 WNHNN, CDR2 SYGVQD (reference sequence). Germline trimming cut 0 bases from V and 2 bases from J; bases unmatched to any gene: 4. The CDR3 consists of 17 residues. The CDR3, as DNA: TGCGCCAGCAGTGAGTCGCGGACTAGCGGCCCCTACAATGAGCAGTTCTTC. Protein sequence: CASSESRTSGPYNEQFF.

This clonotype was seen a few times. The CDR3: CAIKLGSYTDTQYF. The CDR3 region has the DNA TGTGCCATCAAACTTGGCAGCTACACAGATACGCAGTATTTT. This rearrangement joins TRBV10-3 to TRBJ2-3; no definite D call. This CDR3 contains 14 residues. From germline, CDR1 is ENHRY and CDR2 SYGVKD. Trimming removed 7 bases at V and 2 bases at J, with 13 bases between.

The rearrangement joins TRBV12-3 or TRBV12-4 to TRBJ2-5; D ambiguous. V shed 6 bases and J shed 5 bases, with 16 bases lying between them. CDR3 length: 14 residues. CDR3 region: CASSMPDRVETQYF. In nucleotides, the CDR3 is TGTGCCAGCAGCATGCCTGATCGAGTTGAGACCCAGTACTTC.

This clonotype showed up just a few times. The chain joins TRBV5-1 to TRBJ2-5, with 7 nucleotides matching TRBD1. The germline V gene encodes CDR1 SGHRS and CDR2 YFSETQ. The CDR3 contains 15 residues. V lost 4 bases, J lost 7 bases, and 13 bases stayed unmatched. This CDR3 reads CASSPGQDSLGTQYF. CDR3 in DNA: TGCGCCAGCAGCCCAGGACAGGATAGTCTTGGGACCCAGTACTTC.

V and J are TRBV12-3 or TRBV12-4 and TRBJ2-7; maybe TRBD2 (6 bases). CDR3 length equals 15 residues. Trimming stripped 5 bases from V and 2 bases from J, with 16 bases between. The CDR3 region is CASSRSGTETYEQYF. DNA for the CDR3: TGTGCCAGCAGTCGTTCCGGGACTGAGACCTACGAGCAGTACTTC.

This clonotype has more than one count but fewer than ten. This sequence joins TRBV24-1 and TRBJ2-7; 11 bases are shared with TRBD1. This CDR3 has 16 residues. V shed 3 bases, J shed 2 bases, and the junction held 5 bases outside the gene matches. CDR1 is KGHDR, CDR2 SFDVKD, per germline. In DNA, the CDR3 is TGTGCCACCAGTGATCCTGGACAGGGGGCCCCCTACGAGCAGTACTTC. Its translation is CATSDPGQGAPYEQYF.

This clonotype turned up a few times. A much larger clone differs from this one at a single base, so this may be a read error. The V gene is TRBV28, the J gene TRBJ2-7, with unresolved D. This CDR3 has 12 amino acids. Germline assignment: CDR1 MDHEN and CDR2 SYDVKM. V lost 6 bases to trimming and J lost 2 bases, with 8 bases between them. As DNA, the CDR3 is TGTGCCAGCAGATTAAGCCCCTACGAGCAGTACTTC. This translates into CASRLSPYEQYF.

This clonotype appeared a few times. V and J are TRBV29-1 and TRBJ2-3; 12 bases fit TRBD2. Germline lookup yields CDR1 SQVTM and CDR2 ANQGSEA. The ends lost 4 bases at V and 2 bases at J; junction bases unmatched: 7. This CDR3 comprises 16 residues. CDR3: CSVGTSGIPYTDTQYF. The CDR3 nucleotides are TGCAGCGTTGGGACTAGCGGGATCCCCTACACAGATACGCAGTATTTT.

This clonotype was seen only a few times. V gene TRBV4-3 combines with J gene TRBJ2-7; TRBD1 agrees at 7 bases. Per the germline V gene, CDR1 is LGHNA and CDR2 is YSLEER. The CDR3 consists of 14 residues. The V and J ends lost 4 bases and 2 bases, in that order; junction bases with no gene match: 5. CDR3 protein: CASSRTGQTYEQYF. The CDR3 coding sequence is TGCGCCAGCAGCCGTACGGGACAGACCTACGAGCAGTACTTC.

This clonotype occurred many times. The CDR3 nucleotides read TGCAGTGCACCGGGGCTCTACGAGCAGTACTTC. Translation gives CSAPGLYEQYF. This chain links TRBV20-1 with TRBJ2-7; D is possibly TRBD1 or TRBD2 (5 bases each). Trimming left V 6 bases short and J 3 bases short, with 9 bases between. Germline CDR1 and CDR2: DFQATT and SNEGSKA (reference sequence). The CDR3 runs to 11 residues.

This clonotype was recorded a few times. The V and J genes are TRBV20-1 and TRBJ1-1; D is possibly TRBD1 (5 bases). This CDR3 is built from 16 residues. CDR1 and CDR2 (germline): DFQATT, SNEGSKA (reference sequence). The ends were cut back, 3 bases at V and 0 bases at J, with 17 bases in the middle. CDR3 bases: TGCAGTGCTAGCGATATAAAGGACACCTTGAACACTGAAGCTTTCTTT. Its translation is CSASDIKDTLNTEAFF.

This clonotype came up a few times. The V and J genes are TRBV4-3 and TRBJ2-2; 8 bases line up with TRBD2. The CDR3 is 15 residues long. Per the germline V gene, CDR1 is LGHNA and CDR2 is YSLEER. Trimming cost V 5 bases and J 3 bases; bases outside gene matches: 5. The CDR3 DNA reads TGCGCCAGCAGCTCCAGCGGGAGATACACCGGGGAGCTGTTTTTT. This sequence encodes CASSSSGRYTGELFF.

There are a few counts of this clonotype. The chain uses TRBV5-1 and TRBJ2-5, with a possible D match to TRBD2 (6 bases). V was shortened by 6 bases and J by 4 bases, with 19 bases between the two germline ends. The germline CDR1 and CDR2 sequences are SGHRS and YFSETQ. This CDR3 region has 15 residues. The CDR3 DNA reads TGCGCCAGCATCATCCTTCCGGGGGACGGAGAGACCCAGTACTTC. This translates into CASIILPGDGETQYF.

This clonotype was found a few times. V gene TRBV20-1 combines with J gene TRBJ2-1; 13 bases agree with TRBD2. The germline CDR1 and CDR2 sequences are DFQATT and SNEGSKA (reference sequence). The length of the CDR3 is 15 residues. After removal of 6 bases from V and 1 base from J, the junction contained 3 bases not matched to a gene. The CDR3 region is CSAELAGGSYNEQFF. The DNA for the CDR3 is TGCAGTGCAGAACTAGCGGGAGGGTCCTACAATGAGCAGTTCTTC.